This TCR beta chain was found in a study of T cells after yellow fever vaccination. About the study: The SMART-Seq v4 Ultra Low Input method served to prepare the low-cell-number fractions. General observations from the study: Overlap between CD4 and CD8 compartments was detected for a small share of clonotypes.

This clonotype was detected many times. Its antigen is undetermined. TCRdb used MiXCR to reprocess the 5' RACE reads, holding one entry per CDR3 protein. This table has about 400,000 distinct CDR3 sequences, 6.2% appearing once. The CDR3 is 21 residues long. Unmatched junction bases numbered 24, after V lost 5 bases and J lost 6 bases. CDR1 and CDR2 from the germline V gene are LGHDT and YNNKEL (reference sequence). The specimen comprised PBMCs, sampled 5 days after the yellow fever booster vaccination. This clonotype was sampled from a man aged 30 to 39 who received the YFV17D yellow fever vaccine. The chain combines TRBV3-1 with TRBJ1-6; 8 bases align to TRBD1. CDR3 sequence: CASSSPSARQGRFAINSPLHF. The CDR3 DNA follows: TGTGCCAGCAGCTCCCCGTCGGCCCGACAGGGGCGATTTGCCATTAATTCACCCCTCCACTTT.